These 32 T cell receptor beta chains originate from one sample sequenced in a study of T cell changes during pregnancy in multiple sclerosis. TCRdb's table, derived via immunoSEQ multiplex PCR, lists solely in-frame clones and lacks some. The sample holds about 100,000 clones, approximately 90% seen once. This specimen was peripheral blood, taken in the second trimester of pregnancy. Receptors originate from a female donor with multiple sclerosis, enrolled in a pregnancy study.

In its sample, this clone was seen once. The chain couples TRBV9 to TRBJ1-2, with 7 nucleotides matching TRBD1. Germline values: CDR1 SGDLS, CDR2 YYNGEE. V shed 0 bases, J shed 5 bases, and the junction held 4 bases outside the gene matches. The CDR3 has 14 amino acids. The CDR3 loop reads CASSVEGTVYGYTF. In DNA, the CDR3 is TGTGCCAGCAGCGTAGAGGGGACAGTGTATGGCTACACCTTC.

This clone has only one observation. The chain combines TRBV27 with TRBJ1-1, with D tentatively TRBD1 (5 bases). The germline V gene has CDR1 MNHEY and CDR2 SMNVEV (reference sequence). The CDR3 runs to 13 residues. Trimming shortened V by 6 bases and J by 1 base, and 9 bases separated the two germline ends. The CDR3 here is CASSSTENTEAFF. The CDR3 DNA reads as TGTGCCAGCAGCTCGACAGAGAACACTGAAGCTTTCTTT.

The CDR3 spells CASSQAGGRTGELFF. CDR3 DNA: TGTGCCAGCAGCCAAGCGGGAGGGAGAACCGGGGAGCTGTTTTTT. The chain uses TRBV4-2 and TRBJ2-2, with TRBD2 matching over 8 bases. With 1 base clipped from V and 5 bases from J, the junction kept 3 bases outside the gene matches. The CDR3 sequence is 15 residues long. The germline V gene has CDR1 LGHNA and CDR2 YNFKEQ.

V is TRBV27 and J is TRBJ2-1; 11 bases fit TRBD2. Trimming cost V 6 bases and J 7 bases; bases outside gene matches: 5. CDR1 MNHEY and CDR2 SMNVEV come from the germline V gene (reference sequence). The CDR3 spans 14 residues. In nucleotides, the CDR3 is TGTGCCAGCAGAAAAGCTAGCGGGAGGAATGAGCAGTTCTTC. Its protein is CASRKASGRNEQFF.

The chain employs TRBV19 and TRBJ1-1, with D tentatively TRBD1 (5 bases). V gave up 6 bases and J gave up 3 bases, with 8 bases separating them. Germline V gene data show CDR1 as LNHDA and CDR2 as SQIVND (reference sequence). This CDR3 comprises 12 residues. The CDR3 nucleotides are TGTGCCAGTAGGGAGGGGTACACTGAAGCTTTCTTT. It specifies CASREGYTEAFF.

The V and J genes are TRBV29-1 and TRBJ1-3; D gene unclear. This CDR3 spans 14 amino acids. V lost 1 base and J lost 0, with 7 bases in between. Germline assignment: CDR1 SQVTM and CDR2 ANQGSEA. This CDR3 reads CSVEVALSGNTIYF. The CDR3 region has the DNA TGCAGCGTTGAAGTTGCGCTCTCTGGAAACACCATATATTTT.

The rearrangement uses TRBV15 and TRBJ2-4; perhaps TRBD1 as D (5 bases). V was trimmed by 0 bases and J by 2 bases, leaving 17 bases between them. The CDR3 runs to 18 residues. Germline V gives CDR1 LNHNV, CDR2 YYDKDF (reference sequence). The CDR3 coding sequence is TGTGCCACCAGCAGAGAGTTTGGGGCAGGGTTGTCCAAAAACATTCAGTACTTC. Its protein product is CATSREFGAGLSKNIQYF.

The chain is built from TRBV29-1 and TRBJ1-1; D remains unclear. The V gene lost 3 bases and the J gene lost 1 base, with 9 bases spanning the gap. This CDR3 is built from 13 residues. Looked up from germline, CDR1 is SQVTM and CDR2 is ANQGSEA. As DNA, the CDR3 is TGCAGCGTTGATTTTGCAGGGAACACTGAAGCTTTCTTT. Residues: CSVDFAGNTEAFF.

The chain carries TRBV2 and TRBJ2-5, with 10 nucleotides matching TRBD1. Trimming took 8 bases from V and 5 from J; bases not matched to a gene: 11. The CDR3 has 15 amino acids. Per the germline V gene, CDR1 is SNHLY and CDR2 is FYNNEI. CDR3 DNA sequence: TGTGCCAGCCACCTCCGGGACAGGGGAGGCGAGACCCAGTACTTC. Protein: CASHLRDRGGETQYF.

This clone was counted a few times. The chain is built from TRBV30 and TRBJ1-1; D remains ambiguous. The CDR3 totals 15 residues. The germline CDR1 and CDR2 sequences are GTSNPN and SVGIG (reference sequence). V was cut by 4 bases and J by 7 bases, with 22 bases left in between. DNA for the CDR3: TGTGCCTGGAAACGACGGGATCTCGACTCGAATGAAGCTTTCTTT. This gives the protein CAWKRRDLDSNEAFF.

CDR3 sequence: CASSSRPSSYEQYF. The DNA of the CDR3 is TGTGCCAGCTCCTCCCGCCCCAGCTCCTACGAGCAGTACTTC. V gene TRBV9 combines with J gene TRBJ2-7; D uncertain. Looked up from germline, CDR1 is SGDLS and CDR2 is YYNGEE. The V and J ends lost 7 bases and 0 bases respectively, with 14 bases between them. The CDR3 covers 14 residues.

This chain links TRBV28 with TRBJ1-1; D call uncertain. CDR1 is MDHEN and CDR2 is SYDVKM in the germline V gene. The CDR3 is made up of 13 amino acids. V was cut by 10 bases and J by 0 bases, with 12 bases left in between. CDR3 sequence: CATQRPLNTEAFF. The CDR3 nucleotides read TGTGCCACCCAGAGGCCCCTGAACACTGAAGCTTTCTTT.

This sequence joins TRBV2 and TRBJ2-1, with 12 bases identical to TRBD2. This CDR3 comprises 15 residues. Germline CDR1 and CDR2: SNHLY and FYNNEI. V gave up 2 bases and J gave up 8 bases; unmatched junction bases: 4. The CDR3 bases are TGTGCCAGCAGTGAACTAGCGGGGGGGTATGATGAGCAGTTCTTC. Amino acid sequence: CASSELAGGYDEQFF.

The chain's CDR3 is CAISATSGIRGRVQFF. As DNA, the CDR3 is TGTGCCATCAGTGCTACTAGCGGAATCCGGGGGCGAGTACAGTTCTTC. The chain joins TRBV10-3 to TRBJ2-1; 8 nucleotides align to TRBD2. CDR3 length: 16 amino acids. The V gene's germline CDR1 is ENHRY and CDR2 SYGVKD. The junction had 18 bases not matched to a gene; V was cut back by 4 bases and J by 13 bases.

This chain uses TRBV30 with TRBJ2-3, with a weak D call TRBD1 (6 bases). Germline loops: CDR1 GTSNPN, CDR2 SVGIG (reference sequence). This CDR3 has 14 amino acids. V lost 0 bases and J lost 5, with 12 bases in between. The CDR3 nucleotides are TGTGCCTGGAGTGTAGGGGGTAATGGAGATACGCAGTATTTT. The encoded protein is CAWSVGGNGDTQYF.

The V gene is TRBV28, the J gene TRBJ1-1; 8 bases map to TRBD1. This CDR3 has 15 amino acids. Germline V gene data show CDR1 as MDHEN and CDR2 as SYDVKM. J was trimmed by 3 bases and V by 6 bases; bases with no gene match: 9. Written as DNA, the CDR3 is TGTGCCAGCAGACCGCCCGGGACAGGATACACTGAAGCTTTCTTT. It yields the protein CASRPPGTGYTEAFF.

V gene TRBV9 combines with J gene TRBJ2-5; D not certain. The germline V gene has CDR1 SGDLS and CDR2 YYNGEE. The V and J ends lost 3 bases and 4 bases respectively, with 16 bases between them. This CDR3 contains 15 residues. The CDR3 DNA follows: TGTGCCAGCAGCGCGTGGGCTGATGCTGGAGAGACCCAGTACTTC. The encoded protein is CASSAWADAGETQYF.

V gene TRBV5-1 combines with J gene TRBJ2-1, with D possibly matching TRBD2 (5 bases). Trimming left V 6 bases short and J 1 base short, with 14 bases between. From germline, CDR1 is SGHRS and CDR2 YFSETQ. CDR3 length: 15 amino acids. The chain's CDR3 is CASMGSVGSYNEQFF. CDR3 in DNA: TGCGCCAGCATGGGGAGCGTTGGGTCCTACAATGAGCAGTTCTTC.

This rearrangement joins TRBV11-2 to TRBJ1-1, with D perhaps matching TRBD1 (5 bases). The germline gives CDR1 SGHAT, CDR2 FQNNGV. This CDR3 is 14 amino acids long. The V end was cut by 0 bases, the J end by 5 bases, with 10 bases between. This CDR3 is CASSLDPGRTEAFF. The CDR3 DNA reads TGTGCCAGCAGCTTAGATCCAGGGAGGACTGAAGCTTTCTTT.

The chain uses TRBV21-1 and TRBJ2-1; the table calls TRBD1, which could not be checked here. TRBV21-1 has pseudogene status. This CDR3 contains 16 residues. The CDR3 DNA is TGTGCCAGCAGCGTACATAGACAGGGGGCCTACAATGAGCAGTTCTTC. Protein sequence: CASSVHRQGAYNEQFF.

The chain employs TRBV28 and TRBJ2-7; maybe TRBD1 (6 bases). This CDR3 is 14 amino acids long. The germline gives CDR1 MDHEN, CDR2 SYDVKM. The V and J ends lost 8 bases and 5 bases respectively, with 19 bases between them. The CDR3 loop is CASGIRGKGNEQYF. Here the CDR3 DNA reads TGTGCCAGCGGGATCAGGGGAAAAGGGAACGAGCAGTACTTC.

The chain couples TRBV4-2 to TRBJ2-3, with D tentatively TRBD2 (5 bases). Germline CDR1 reads LGHNA; CDR2 reads YNFKEQ. V was cut by 3 bases and J by 5 bases, with 15 bases left in between. The CDR3 sequence is 15 residues long. CDR3 bases: TGTGCCAGCAGCCAGGCGGCTAGCATTGAAGATACGCAGTATTTT. This sequence encodes CASSQAASIEDTQYF.

The CDR3 loop reads CASSLASGNTGELFF. For the CDR3, the DNA is TGTGCCAGCAGCTTAGCTAGCGGGAACACCGGGGAGCTGTTTTTT. The chain uses TRBV7-9 and TRBJ2-2; D is perhaps TRBD2 (6 bases). V shed 0 bases and J shed 1 base, with 6 bases lying between them. The CDR3 has 15 amino acids. Germline V gene sequence: CDR1 SEHNR, CDR2 FQNEAQ (reference sequence).

The CDR3 protein is CASSLTLVTGYTF. The CDR3 DNA reads TGTGCCAGCAGCTTAACTCTGGTCACTGGCTACACCTTC. The chain uses TRBV7-8 and TRBJ1-2; D remains unclear. CDR1 SGHVS and CDR2 FQNEAQ come from the germline V gene. V dropped 2 bases and J dropped 7 bases, with 11 bases sitting between them. CDR3 length: 13 residues.

CDR3 sequence: CASSREGDRNQPQHF. CDR3 bases: TGTGCCAGCAGTCGGGAGGGGGATCGTAATCAGCCCCAGCATTTT. The chain employs TRBV28 and TRBJ1-5; possibly TRBD1 for D (6 bases). CDR3 length: 15 residues. Trimming removed 5 bases from V and 4 bases from J, with 15 bases in between. Per germline, CDR1 MDHEN and CDR2 SYDVKM.

The chain recombines TRBV6-5 with TRBJ2-5; D is possibly TRBD1 (6 bases). V was trimmed by 6 bases and J by 2 bases, leaving 10 bases between them. CDR3 size: 13 residues. In germline, CDR1 is MNHEY, CDR2 SVGAGI. CDR3 bases: TGTGCCAGCAGACAGGGATATCAAGAGACCCAGTACTTC. Translating it yields CASRQGYQETQYF.

J is TRBJ1-5 and V is TRBV27, with 7 bases identical to TRBD1. CDR1 and CDR2 from the germline V gene are MNHEY and SMNVEV (reference sequence). This CDR3 has 15 residues. J gave up 6 bases and V 5 bases, and 10 bases lay outside the gene matches. The CDR3 region is CASSDNYRGGQPQHF. CDR3 DNA: TGTGCCAGCAGTGACAATTACAGGGGAGGTCAGCCCCAGCATTTT.

The chain combines TRBV7-3 with TRBJ2-1, with D possibly being TRBD2 (5 bases). Trimming removed 4 bases at V and 3 bases at J, with 10 bases between. CDR1 and CDR2 from the germline V gene are SGHTA and FQGTGA. This CDR3 comprises 14 residues. DNA for the CDR3: TGTGCCAGCAGCTCAGGACTCGGCTACAATGAGCAGTTCTTC. Protein sequence: CASSSGLGYNEQFF.

The rearrangement links TRBV28 to TRBJ1-1; 10 nucleotides line up with TRBD1. The CDR3 has 18 residues. With V trimmed by 5 bases and J by 1 base, 13 bases remained unmatched. Germline CDR1 is MDHEN and CDR2 is SYDVKM. CDR3 protein: CASSLGTGDPKGNTEAFF. CDR3 in DNA: TGTGCCAGCAGTCTCGGGACAGGGGACCCAAAGGGGAACACTGAAGCTTTCTTT.

V gene TRBV27 combines with J gene TRBJ2-6; TRBD1 is a possible D gene (6 bases). The germline V gene has CDR1 MNHEY and CDR2 SMNVEV (reference sequence). V lost 5 bases and J lost 2, with 13 bases in between. CDR3 length: 16 residues. The CDR3 protein is CASSNHRVPGANVLTF. Written as DNA, the CDR3 is TGTGCCAGCAGTAACCACAGGGTGCCTGGGGCCAACGTCCTGACTTTC.

The rearrangement joins TRBV9 to TRBJ1-1, with no clear D. V was shortened by 4 bases and J by 3 bases, with 19 bases between the two germline ends. The germline CDR1 and CDR2 sequences are SGDLS and YYNGEE. This CDR3 contains 16 residues. The CDR3 region has the DNA TGTGCCAGCAGCCCTCATGGACGGGGTTGGGACACTGAAGCTTTCTTT. It translates to CASSPHGRGWDTEAFF.

V usage is TRBV5-1 and J usage is TRBJ2-3; 7 bases line up with TRBD1. Germline V gene data show CDR1 as SGHRS and CDR2 as YFSETQ. The CDR3 consists of 16 residues. V shed 0 bases and J 0 bases; nucleotides not matched to a gene: 4. The CDR3 nucleotides read TGCGCCAGCAGCTTGGCCGGGACAGCAAGCACAGATACGCAGTATTTT. This encodes CASSLAGTASTDTQYF.